This T cell receptor beta chain was recorded in a study of blood T cell repertoires in COVID-19. Looking at the study overall: In each case, the material was cDNA or gDNA derived from T cells, B-cell-depleted T cells, or PBMCs.

This clone was seen a handful of times. J was trimmed by 2 bases and V by 7 bases; bases with no gene match: 3. This CDR3 has 14 residues. The germline V gene has CDR1 SEHNR and CDR2 FQNEAQ (reference sequence). Profiled with immunoSEQ multiplex PCR; TCRdb holds only in-frame clones, not every one. The profile shows around 100,000 clones, roughly 70% of them singletons. The TCR was taken from a man aged 70 or older with COVID-19, enrolled during active disease. V is TRBV7-9 and J is TRBJ2-1; TRBD2 aligns across 9 bases. The sequencing input was peripheral blood. CDR3 in amino acids: CASKSSGTYNEQFF. CDR3 nucleotides: TGTGCCAGCAAGTCTAGCGGGACCTACAATGAGCAGTTCTTC.